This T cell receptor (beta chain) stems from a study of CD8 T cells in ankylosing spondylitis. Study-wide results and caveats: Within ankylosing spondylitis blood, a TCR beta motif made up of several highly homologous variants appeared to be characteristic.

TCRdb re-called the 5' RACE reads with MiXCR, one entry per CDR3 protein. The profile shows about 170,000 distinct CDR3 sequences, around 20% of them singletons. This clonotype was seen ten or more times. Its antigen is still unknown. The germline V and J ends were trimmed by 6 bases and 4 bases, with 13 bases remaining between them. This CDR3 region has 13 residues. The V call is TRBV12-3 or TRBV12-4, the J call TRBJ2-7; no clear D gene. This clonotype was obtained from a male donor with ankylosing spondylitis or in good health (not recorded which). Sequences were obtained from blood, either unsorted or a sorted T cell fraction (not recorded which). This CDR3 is CASSLRLGYEQYF. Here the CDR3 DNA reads TGTGCCAGCAGCCTCCGGTTGGGATACGAGCAGTACTTC.